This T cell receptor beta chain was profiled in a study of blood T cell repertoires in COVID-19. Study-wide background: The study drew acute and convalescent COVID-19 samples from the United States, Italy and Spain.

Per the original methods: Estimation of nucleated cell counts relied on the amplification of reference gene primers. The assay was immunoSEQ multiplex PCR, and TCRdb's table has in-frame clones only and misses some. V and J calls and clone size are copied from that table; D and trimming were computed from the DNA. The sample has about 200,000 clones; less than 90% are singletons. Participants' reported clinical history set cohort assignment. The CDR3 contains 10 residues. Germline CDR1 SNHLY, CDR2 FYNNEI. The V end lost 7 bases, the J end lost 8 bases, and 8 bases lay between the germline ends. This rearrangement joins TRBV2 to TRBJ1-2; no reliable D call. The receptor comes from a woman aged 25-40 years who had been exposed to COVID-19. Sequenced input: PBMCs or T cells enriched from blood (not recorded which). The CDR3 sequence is CASKSEGYTF. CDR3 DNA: TGTGCCAGCAAGAGTGAAGGCTACACCTTC.